Presented here are 10 T cell receptor beta chains from one specimen sequenced in a study of T cells in tuberculosis (dated by TCRdb to 2016 to 2019). After being thawed and rested overnight, PBMC were stained with GMM-loaded CD1B tetramer, a Live/Dead dye and anti-CD3, and were then sorted on a FACS Aria II. CD1B tetramers were loaded with C32 glucose monomycolate purified from Rhodococcus equi. The library was obtained by the immunoSEQ multiplex PCR assay. In its TCRdb copy, this immuneACCESS table keeps in-frame sequences only and misses some clones. Where compared with another copy, unresolved V genes explain less than half of these, and the others have no known cause. The sample profile shows about 88,000 clones; about nine tenths of them were found once. The ten biggest clones cover 1.5% to 2% of the sample. Sequencing used CD1b-GMM tetramer-negative cells sorted from PBMCs. Interpreted using the paper, the cell subset or site label stands for: T cells not binding CD1B-GMM tetramer, sorted from same donor. The receptors come from an adult woman with latent tuberculosis.

This clone was found once. This chain links TRBV6-1 with TRBJ2-7; 11 positions match TRBD2. CDR1 and CDR2 (germline): MNHNS, SASEGT. The junction had 7 bases not matched to a gene; V was cut back by 3 bases and J by 3 bases. The CDR3 covers 16 residues. The CDR3 region has the DNA TGTGCCAGCAGTGAGTCTCTGCTAGCGGGGGGCTACGAGCAGTACTTC. As protein: CASSESLLAGGYEQYF.

The chain links TRBV7-9 to TRBJ1-2; the D is unclear. The CDR3 totals 16 residues. The V gene's germline CDR1 is SEHNR and CDR2 FQNEAQ (reference sequence). The V end was cut by 1 base, the J end by 0 bases, with 12 bases between. CDR3: CASSLVGGLSNYGYTF. The CDR3 DNA reads TGTGCCAGCAGCTTAGTGGGAGGACTCTCTAACTATGGCTACACCTTC.

This clone has a single count. The chain links TRBV5-1 to TRBJ2-1; the match to TRBD2 covers 11 bases. The length of the CDR3 is 15 residues. V trimming: 2 bases; J trimming: 7 bases; junction bases outside the gene matches: 5. CDR1 is SGHRS, CDR2 YFSETQ, per germline. CDR3 protein: CASSFTSGGGNEQFF. The CDR3 coding sequence is TGCGCCAGCAGCTTTACTAGCGGGGGTGGAAATGAGCAGTTCTTC. The full variable domain, its missing parts supplied by reference TRBV5-1 and TRBJ2-1, is KAGVTQTPRYLIKTRGQQVTLSCSPISGHRSVSWYQQTPGQGLQFLFEYFSETQRNKGNFPGRFSGRQFSNSRSEMNVSTLELGDSALYLCASSFTSGGGNEQFFGPGTRLTVL.

The chain uses TRBV6-1 and TRBJ2-7; tentative D call: TRBD1 (6 bases). The CDR3 runs to 16 residues. V lost 0 bases, J lost 0 bases, and 12 bases lay in between. Germline CDR1 MNHNS, CDR2 SASEGT. The CDR3 DNA reads TGTGCCAGCAGTGAAGCCTTCCGGGACATCTCCTACGAGCAGTACGTC. Protein sequence: CASSEAFRDISYEQYV.

This clone has just one count. The rearrangement joins TRBV5-1 to TRBJ1-1; D is undetermined. The CDR3 totals 14 residues. The germline V gene encodes CDR1 SGHRS and CDR2 YFSETQ. V was cut by 2 bases and J by 0 bases, with 8 bases left in between. In DNA form, the CDR3 reads TGCGCCAGCAGCTTTGCACAGTTGAACACTGAAGCTTTCTTT. It codes for CASSFAQLNTEAFF.

This clone was counted a single time. This sequence joins TRBV7-6 and TRBJ2-1; TRBD2 matches at 11 bases. Germline lookup yields CDR1 SGHVS and CDR2 FNYEAQ. Trimming at V came to 1 base and at J to 6 bases, leaving 5 bases not matched to a gene. CDR3 length equals 16 residues. The CDR3 loop reads CASSLVRLAGRNEQFF. CDR3 coding DNA: TGTGCCAGCAGCTTAGTGAGACTAGCGGGACGCAATGAGCAGTTCTTC.

The chain has TRBV10-3 and TRBJ1-2; no firm D call. The ends were cut back, 3 bases at V and 4 bases at J, with 18 bases in the middle. The CDR3 is 16 residues long. CDR1 and CDR2 (germline): ENHRY, SYGVKD. The CDR3 sequence: CAISEQTERSFYGYTF. CDR3 DNA sequence: TGTGCCATCAGTGAACAGACGGAACGATCCTTCTATGGCTACACCTTC.

The V gene is TRBV11-2, the J gene TRBJ2-3, with a weak D call TRBD2 (6 bases). The CDR3 covers 15 residues. V lost 0 bases to trimming and J lost 2 bases, with 9 bases between them. Germline CDR1 reads SGHAT; CDR2 reads FQNNGV. For the CDR3, the DNA is TGTGCCAGCAGCTTAGACCGACTAGTCACAGATACGCAGTATTTT. This encodes CASSLDRLVTDTQYF. The complete variable domain, with remaining parts taken from reference TRBV11-2 and TRBJ2-3, reads EAGVAQSPRYKIIEKRQSVAFWCNPISGHATLYWYQQILGQGPKLLIQFQNNGVVDDSQLPKDRFSAERLKGVDSTLKIQPAKLEDSAVYLCASSLDRLVTDTQYFGPGTRLTVL.

This chain links TRBV29-1 with TRBJ2-1; 11 bases agree with TRBD1. J lost 7 bases, V lost 8 bases, and 10 bases had no gene match. This CDR3 is built from 14 residues. CDR1 SQVTM and CDR2 ANQGSEA come from the germline V gene. The CDR3 coding sequence is TGCAGCACCTCCGGACAGGGGGCGCGGAATGAGCAGTTCTTC. It encodes CSTSGQGARNEQFF.

The CDR3 nucleotides read TGTGCCAGCAGTGGTCACCGCCAAGGGGGCTATGGCTACACCTTC. Residues: CASSGHRQGGYGYTF. The chain has TRBV6-1 and TRBJ1-2; D may be TRBD1 (6 bases). The V gene's germline CDR1 is MNHNS and CDR2 SASEGT. The V end was cut by 4 bases, the J end by 4 bases, with 16 bases between. The CDR3 has 15 amino acids.